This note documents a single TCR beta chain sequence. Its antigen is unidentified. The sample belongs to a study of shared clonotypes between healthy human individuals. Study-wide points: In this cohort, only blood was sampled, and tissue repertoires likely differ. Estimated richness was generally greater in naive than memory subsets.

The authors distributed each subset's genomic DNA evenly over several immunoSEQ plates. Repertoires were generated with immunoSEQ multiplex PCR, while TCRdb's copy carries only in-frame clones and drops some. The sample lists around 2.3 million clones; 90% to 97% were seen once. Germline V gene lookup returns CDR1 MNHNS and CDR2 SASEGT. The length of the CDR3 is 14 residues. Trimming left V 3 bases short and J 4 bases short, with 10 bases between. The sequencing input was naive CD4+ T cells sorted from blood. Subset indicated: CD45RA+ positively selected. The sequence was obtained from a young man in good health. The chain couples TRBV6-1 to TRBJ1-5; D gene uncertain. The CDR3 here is CASSDNLSNQPQHF. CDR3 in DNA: TGTGCCAGCAGTGATAATTTGAGTAATCAGCCCCAGCATTTT.